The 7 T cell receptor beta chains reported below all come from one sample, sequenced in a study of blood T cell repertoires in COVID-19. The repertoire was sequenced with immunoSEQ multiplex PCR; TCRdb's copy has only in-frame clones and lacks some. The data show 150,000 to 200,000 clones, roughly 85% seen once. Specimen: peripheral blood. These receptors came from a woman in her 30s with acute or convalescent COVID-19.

The CDR3 region is CATKAGGDYQPQHF. DNA of the CDR3: TGTGCCACCAAAGCCGGAGGTGACTATCAGCCCCAGCATTTT. The chain carries TRBV24-1 and TRBJ1-5; no reliable D call. Germline lookup yields CDR1 KGHDR and CDR2 SFDVKD. The CDR3 spans 14 residues. Trimming pared 8 bases from V and 5 bases from J, leaving 15 bases between.

The CDR3: CASSRSLRDTQYF. The CDR3 DNA is TGTGCCAGCAGCCGGTCTCTGCGAGATACGCAGTATTTT. The V call is TRBV4-2, the J call TRBJ2-3; D remains unclear. The CDR3 contains 13 residues. Per germline, CDR1 LGHNA and CDR2 YNFKEQ. With 4 bases removed from V and 5 bases from J, the gap between germline ends came to 10 bases.

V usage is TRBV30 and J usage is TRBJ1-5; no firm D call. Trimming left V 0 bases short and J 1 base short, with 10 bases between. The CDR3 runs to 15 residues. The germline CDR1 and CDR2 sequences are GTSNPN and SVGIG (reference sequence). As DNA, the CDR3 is TGTGCCTGGAGTGTCGGTACAGCCAGCAATCAGCCCCAGCATTTT. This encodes CAWSVGTASNQPQHF.

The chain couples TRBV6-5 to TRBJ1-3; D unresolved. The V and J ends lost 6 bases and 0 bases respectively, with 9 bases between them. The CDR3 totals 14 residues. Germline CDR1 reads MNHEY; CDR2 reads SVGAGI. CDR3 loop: CASRTSHSGNTIYF. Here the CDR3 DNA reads TGTGCCAGCAGGACTTCCCACTCTGGAAACACCATATATTTT.

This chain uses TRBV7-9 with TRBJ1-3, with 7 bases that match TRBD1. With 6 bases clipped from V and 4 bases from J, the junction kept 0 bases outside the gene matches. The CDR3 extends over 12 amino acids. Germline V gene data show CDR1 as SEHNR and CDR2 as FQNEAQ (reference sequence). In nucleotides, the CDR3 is TGTGCCAGCAGAGGGGGCGGAAACACCATATATTTT. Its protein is CASRGGGNTIYF.

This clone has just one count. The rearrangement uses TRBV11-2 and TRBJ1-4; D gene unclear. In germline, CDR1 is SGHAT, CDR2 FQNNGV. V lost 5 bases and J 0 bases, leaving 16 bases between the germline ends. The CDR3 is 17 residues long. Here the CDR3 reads CASSVPLGITTNEKLFF. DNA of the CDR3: TGTGCCAGCAGCGTGCCCCTCGGGATTACAACTAATGAAAAACTGTTTTTT.

The CDR3 nucleotides are TGTGCCAGCTCACTTTCACTAGCGGGATCGGGGGAGACCCAGTACTTC. Translation: CASSLSLAGSGETQYF. The rearrangement uses TRBV18 and TRBJ2-5; 10 nucleotides line up with TRBD2. Germline assignment: CDR1 KGHSH and CDR2 LQKENI. V shed 4 bases, J shed 5 bases, and the junction held 10 bases outside the gene matches. This CDR3 region has 16 residues.